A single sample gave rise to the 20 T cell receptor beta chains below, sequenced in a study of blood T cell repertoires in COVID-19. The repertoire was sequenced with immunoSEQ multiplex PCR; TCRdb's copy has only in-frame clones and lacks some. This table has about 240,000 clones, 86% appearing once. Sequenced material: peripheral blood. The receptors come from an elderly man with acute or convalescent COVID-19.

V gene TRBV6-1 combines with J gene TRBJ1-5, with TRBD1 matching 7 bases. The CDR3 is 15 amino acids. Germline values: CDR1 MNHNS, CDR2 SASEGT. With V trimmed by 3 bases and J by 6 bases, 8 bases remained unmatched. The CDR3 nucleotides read TGTGCCAGCAGTGACCCGGACAGGATGGGTCAGCCCCAGCATTTT. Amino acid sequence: CASSDPDRMGQPQHF.

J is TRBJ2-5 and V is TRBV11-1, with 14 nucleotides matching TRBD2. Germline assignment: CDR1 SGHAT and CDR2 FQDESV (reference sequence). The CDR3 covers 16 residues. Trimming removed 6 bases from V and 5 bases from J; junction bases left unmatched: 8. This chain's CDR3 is CASSSLGLAGGETQYF. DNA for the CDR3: TGTGCCAGCAGTTCGCTCGGACTAGCGGGAGGCGAGACCCAGTACTTC.

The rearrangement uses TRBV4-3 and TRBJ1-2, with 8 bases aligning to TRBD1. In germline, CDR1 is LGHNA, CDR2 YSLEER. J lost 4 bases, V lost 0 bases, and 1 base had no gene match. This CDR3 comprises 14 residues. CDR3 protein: CASSQDTGGYGYTF. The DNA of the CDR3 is TGCGCCAGCAGCCAAGATACAGGGGGCTATGGCTACACCTTC.

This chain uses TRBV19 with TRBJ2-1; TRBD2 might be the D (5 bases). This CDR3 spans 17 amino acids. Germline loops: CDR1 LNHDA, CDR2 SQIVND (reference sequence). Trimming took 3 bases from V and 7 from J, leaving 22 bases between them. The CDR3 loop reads CASSIFFLPREGNEQFF. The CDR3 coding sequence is TGTGCCAGTAGTATTTTTTTTCTACCTCGGGAAGGGAATGAGCAGTTCTTC.

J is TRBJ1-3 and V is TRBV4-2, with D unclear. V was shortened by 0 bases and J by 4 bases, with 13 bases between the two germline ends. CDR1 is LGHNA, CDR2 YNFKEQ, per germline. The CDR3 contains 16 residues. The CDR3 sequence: CASSQDWQVPGNTIYF. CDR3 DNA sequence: TGTGCCAGCAGCCAAGACTGGCAGGTCCCGGGAAACACCATATATTTT.

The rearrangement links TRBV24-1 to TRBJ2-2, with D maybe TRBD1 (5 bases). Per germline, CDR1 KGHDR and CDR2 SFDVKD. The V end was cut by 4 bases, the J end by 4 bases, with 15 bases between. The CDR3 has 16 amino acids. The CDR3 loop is CATSEPRAPGTGELFF. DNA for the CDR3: TGTGCCACCAGTGAGCCCAGGGCCCCGGGCACCGGGGAGCTGTTTTTT.

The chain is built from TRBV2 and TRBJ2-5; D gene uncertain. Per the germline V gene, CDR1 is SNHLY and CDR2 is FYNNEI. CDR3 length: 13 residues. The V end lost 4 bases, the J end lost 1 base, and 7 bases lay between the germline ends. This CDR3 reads CASSGGLQETQYF. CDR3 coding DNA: TGTGCCAGCAGTGGAGGTCTCCAAGAGACCCAGTACTTC.

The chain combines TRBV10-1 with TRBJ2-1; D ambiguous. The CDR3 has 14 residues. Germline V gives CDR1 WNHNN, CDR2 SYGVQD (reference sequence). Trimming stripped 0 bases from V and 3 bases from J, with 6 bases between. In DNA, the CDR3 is TGCGCCAGCAGTGAGTCAGTCAGCTACAATGAGCAGTTCTTC. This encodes CASSESVSYNEQFF.

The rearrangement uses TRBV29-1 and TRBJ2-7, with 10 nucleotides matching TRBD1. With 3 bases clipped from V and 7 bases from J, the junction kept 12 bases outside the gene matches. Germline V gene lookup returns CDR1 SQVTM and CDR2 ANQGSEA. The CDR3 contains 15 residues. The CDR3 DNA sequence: TGCAGCGTTGAGCGACAGGGGGCCCCTTCAGGTGAGCAGTACTTC. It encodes CSVERQGAPSGEQYF.

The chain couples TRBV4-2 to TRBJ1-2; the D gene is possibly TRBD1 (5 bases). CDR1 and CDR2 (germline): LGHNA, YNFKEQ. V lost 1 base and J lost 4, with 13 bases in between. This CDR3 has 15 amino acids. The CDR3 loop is CASSQGASGGYGYTF. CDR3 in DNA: TGTGCCAGCAGCCAAGGGGCCAGCGGGGGCTATGGCTACACCTTC.

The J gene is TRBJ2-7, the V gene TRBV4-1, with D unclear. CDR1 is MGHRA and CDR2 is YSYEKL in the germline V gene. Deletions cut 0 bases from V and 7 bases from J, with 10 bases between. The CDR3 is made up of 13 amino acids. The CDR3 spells CASSQDMFREQYF. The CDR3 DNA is TGCGCCAGCAGCCAAGATATGTTTCGGGAGCAGTACTTC.

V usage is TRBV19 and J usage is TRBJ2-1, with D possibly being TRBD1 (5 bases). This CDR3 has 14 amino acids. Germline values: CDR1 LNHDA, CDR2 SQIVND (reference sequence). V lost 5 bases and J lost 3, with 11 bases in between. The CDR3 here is CASSAGAFYNEQFF. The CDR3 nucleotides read TGTGCCAGTAGTGCTGGGGCCTTCTACAATGAGCAGTTCTTC.

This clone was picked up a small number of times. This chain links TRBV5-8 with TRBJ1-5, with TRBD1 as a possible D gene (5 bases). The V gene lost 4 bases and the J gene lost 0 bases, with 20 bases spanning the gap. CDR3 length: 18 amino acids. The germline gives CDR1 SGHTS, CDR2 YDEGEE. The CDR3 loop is CASSPGPGKGYSNQPQHF. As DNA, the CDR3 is TGTGCCAGCAGCCCCGGCCCAGGGAAGGGGTATAGCAATCAGCCCCAGCATTTT.

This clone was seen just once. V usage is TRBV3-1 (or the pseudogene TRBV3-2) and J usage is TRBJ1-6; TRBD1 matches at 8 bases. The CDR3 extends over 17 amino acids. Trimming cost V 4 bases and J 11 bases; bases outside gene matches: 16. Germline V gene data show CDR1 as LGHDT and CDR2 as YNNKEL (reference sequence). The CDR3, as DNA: TGTGCCAGCAGCCCACTCCTCGTAGGGACAGGTGTGACACCCCTCCACTTT. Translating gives CASSPLLVGTGVTPLHF.

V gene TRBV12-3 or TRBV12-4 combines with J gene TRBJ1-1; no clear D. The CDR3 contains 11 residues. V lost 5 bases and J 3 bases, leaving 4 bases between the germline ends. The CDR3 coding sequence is TGTGCCAGCAGTGACTACACTGAAGCTTTCTTT. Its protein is CASSDYTEAFF.

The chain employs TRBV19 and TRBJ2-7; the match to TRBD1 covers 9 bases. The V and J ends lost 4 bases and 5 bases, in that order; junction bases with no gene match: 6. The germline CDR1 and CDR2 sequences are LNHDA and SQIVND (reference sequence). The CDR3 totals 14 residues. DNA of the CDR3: TGTGCCAGTAGTACGACAGGGGGAGGCAACGAGCAGTACTTC. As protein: CASSTTGGGNEQYF.

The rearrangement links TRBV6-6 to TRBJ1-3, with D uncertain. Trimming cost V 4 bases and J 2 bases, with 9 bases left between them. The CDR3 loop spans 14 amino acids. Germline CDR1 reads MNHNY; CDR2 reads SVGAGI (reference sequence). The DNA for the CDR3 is TGTGCCAGCAGTTCAGCGGTGGCTGGAAACACCATATATTTT. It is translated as CASSSAVAGNTIYF.

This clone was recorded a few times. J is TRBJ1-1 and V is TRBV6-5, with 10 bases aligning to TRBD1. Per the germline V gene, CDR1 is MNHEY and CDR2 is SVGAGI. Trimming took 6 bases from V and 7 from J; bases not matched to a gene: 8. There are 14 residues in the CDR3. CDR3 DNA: TGTGCCAGCAGCCCAAGACAGGGGGCGAGTGAAGCTTTCTTT. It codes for CASSPRQGASEAFF.

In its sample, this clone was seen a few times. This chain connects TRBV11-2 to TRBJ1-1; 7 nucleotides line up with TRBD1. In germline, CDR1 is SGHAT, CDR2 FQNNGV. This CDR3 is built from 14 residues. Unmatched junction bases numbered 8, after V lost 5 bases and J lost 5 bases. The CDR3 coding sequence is TGTGCCAGCAGCACAGGGGCGGGAAGGACTGAAGCTTTCTTT. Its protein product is CASSTGAGRTEAFF.

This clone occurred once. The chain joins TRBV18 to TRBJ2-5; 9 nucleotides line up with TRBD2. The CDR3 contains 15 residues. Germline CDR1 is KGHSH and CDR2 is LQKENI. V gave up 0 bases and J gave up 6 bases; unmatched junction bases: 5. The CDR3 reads CASSPPGSGSKTQYF. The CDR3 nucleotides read TGTGCCAGCTCACCACCTGGTAGCGGGAGCAAGACCCAGTACTTC.